This T cell receptor beta chain was captured in a study of OX40 agonist ivuxolimab in advanced cancers. On the study more broadly: Prior anti-PD-1, anti-PD-L1 or anti-CTLA-4 therapy did not bar entry, and about 40% had some. Study outcomes and limitations: It was not determined which antigens were specifically recognized by the peripheral T cells that had undergone clonal expansion. CD8+ T cells averaged more expanded clones than CD4+.

Excluded were patients having autoimmune disease history or systemic immunosuppression. The CDR3 has 13 amino acids. Deletions cut 5 bases from V and 6 bases from J, with 13 bases between. CDR1 and CDR2 from the germline V gene are SGHVS and FQNEAQ. TCRdb's copy holds only in-frame clones and misses some; the assay was immunoSEQ multiplex PCR. The sample has about 76,000 clones, less than 90% seen once. Details on this clone: Its specificity is not known.

Sequencing was performed on CD4+ or CD8+ T cells sorted from blood, taken in a trial of the OX40 agonist ivuxolimab. The receptor's source is an adult with an advanced solid tumor such as melanoma, head and neck, liver or kidney cancer. The J gene is TRBJ1-2, the V gene TRBV7-8; a weak D match, TRBD1 (5 bases). The CDR3 DNA reads as TGTGCCAGCAGCGGAGGGGCACCGGATGGCTACACCTTC. Translated, it gives CASSGGAPDGYTF.